The clone carrying this T cell receptor (beta chain) was counted ten times or more. The antigen is undetermined. A single record per CDR3 protein comes from TCRdb applying MiXCR to the reads. The sample consists of more than 85,000 distinct CDR3 sequences, approximately 16% of them appearing once. These data are taken from a study of T cell repertoires in cytomegalovirus infection. Across the whole study: Signatures in public TCR beta sequences pointed to both CMV infection and matching HLA type. The study's findings and limits: CMV carriers with the relevant HLA were identified by cumulative public TCR beta family frequency. Predominance within the ex vivo response was attributable to HLA-C-restricted CMV-specific TCR beta clonotypes.

The V gene's germline CDR1 is SGHTA and CDR2 FQGNSA. This CDR3 contains 16 residues. The junction had 10 bases not matched to a gene; V was cut back by 5 bases and J by 9 bases. What was sequenced was PBMCs. The TCR comes from a human donor in good health (CMV status not recorded). Some clones in this sample may be carry-over from other donors' samples. The chain couples TRBV7-2 to TRBJ2-1; 13 positions agree with TRBD2. The CDR3 loop reads CASSPRLLAGGSEQFF. In DNA, the CDR3 is TGTGCCAGCAGCCCTCGATTACTAGCGGGGGGGAGTGAGCAGTTCTTC.